The clone carrying this TCR beta chain was observed at least ten times. Time point here: persistent/refractory GD, antithyroid drugs over 5 years with positive TRAb. Making the TCR library involved RNA that had been extracted from PBMCs. Through Arm-PCR of CDR3 regions and iRepertoire HTBI primers, TCR beta libraries were built. From the multiplex PCR reads, TCRdb called clonotypes with MiXCR, one entry per CDR3 protein. The sample consists of roughly 300,000 distinct CDR3 sequences, about 20% of them appearing once. The sample comes from a study of regulatory T cells in long-lasting Graves disease. Germline assignment: CDR1 GTSNPN and CDR2 SVGIG (reference sequence). The CDR3 loop spans 15 amino acids. J lost 2 bases, V lost 5 bases, and 6 bases had no gene match.

The sample was peripheral blood mononuclear cells (PBMCs), taken when the disease was refractory, from a patient treated with antithyroid drugs. The sequence was obtained from a female donor with Graves disease. This rearrangement joins TRBV30 to TRBJ2-6, with TRBD2 identical over 7 bases. The DNA for the CDR3 is TGTGCCTGGCGCGGGGGAGCTACTGGGGCCAACGTCCTGACTTTC. Its protein is CAWRGGATGANVLTF.